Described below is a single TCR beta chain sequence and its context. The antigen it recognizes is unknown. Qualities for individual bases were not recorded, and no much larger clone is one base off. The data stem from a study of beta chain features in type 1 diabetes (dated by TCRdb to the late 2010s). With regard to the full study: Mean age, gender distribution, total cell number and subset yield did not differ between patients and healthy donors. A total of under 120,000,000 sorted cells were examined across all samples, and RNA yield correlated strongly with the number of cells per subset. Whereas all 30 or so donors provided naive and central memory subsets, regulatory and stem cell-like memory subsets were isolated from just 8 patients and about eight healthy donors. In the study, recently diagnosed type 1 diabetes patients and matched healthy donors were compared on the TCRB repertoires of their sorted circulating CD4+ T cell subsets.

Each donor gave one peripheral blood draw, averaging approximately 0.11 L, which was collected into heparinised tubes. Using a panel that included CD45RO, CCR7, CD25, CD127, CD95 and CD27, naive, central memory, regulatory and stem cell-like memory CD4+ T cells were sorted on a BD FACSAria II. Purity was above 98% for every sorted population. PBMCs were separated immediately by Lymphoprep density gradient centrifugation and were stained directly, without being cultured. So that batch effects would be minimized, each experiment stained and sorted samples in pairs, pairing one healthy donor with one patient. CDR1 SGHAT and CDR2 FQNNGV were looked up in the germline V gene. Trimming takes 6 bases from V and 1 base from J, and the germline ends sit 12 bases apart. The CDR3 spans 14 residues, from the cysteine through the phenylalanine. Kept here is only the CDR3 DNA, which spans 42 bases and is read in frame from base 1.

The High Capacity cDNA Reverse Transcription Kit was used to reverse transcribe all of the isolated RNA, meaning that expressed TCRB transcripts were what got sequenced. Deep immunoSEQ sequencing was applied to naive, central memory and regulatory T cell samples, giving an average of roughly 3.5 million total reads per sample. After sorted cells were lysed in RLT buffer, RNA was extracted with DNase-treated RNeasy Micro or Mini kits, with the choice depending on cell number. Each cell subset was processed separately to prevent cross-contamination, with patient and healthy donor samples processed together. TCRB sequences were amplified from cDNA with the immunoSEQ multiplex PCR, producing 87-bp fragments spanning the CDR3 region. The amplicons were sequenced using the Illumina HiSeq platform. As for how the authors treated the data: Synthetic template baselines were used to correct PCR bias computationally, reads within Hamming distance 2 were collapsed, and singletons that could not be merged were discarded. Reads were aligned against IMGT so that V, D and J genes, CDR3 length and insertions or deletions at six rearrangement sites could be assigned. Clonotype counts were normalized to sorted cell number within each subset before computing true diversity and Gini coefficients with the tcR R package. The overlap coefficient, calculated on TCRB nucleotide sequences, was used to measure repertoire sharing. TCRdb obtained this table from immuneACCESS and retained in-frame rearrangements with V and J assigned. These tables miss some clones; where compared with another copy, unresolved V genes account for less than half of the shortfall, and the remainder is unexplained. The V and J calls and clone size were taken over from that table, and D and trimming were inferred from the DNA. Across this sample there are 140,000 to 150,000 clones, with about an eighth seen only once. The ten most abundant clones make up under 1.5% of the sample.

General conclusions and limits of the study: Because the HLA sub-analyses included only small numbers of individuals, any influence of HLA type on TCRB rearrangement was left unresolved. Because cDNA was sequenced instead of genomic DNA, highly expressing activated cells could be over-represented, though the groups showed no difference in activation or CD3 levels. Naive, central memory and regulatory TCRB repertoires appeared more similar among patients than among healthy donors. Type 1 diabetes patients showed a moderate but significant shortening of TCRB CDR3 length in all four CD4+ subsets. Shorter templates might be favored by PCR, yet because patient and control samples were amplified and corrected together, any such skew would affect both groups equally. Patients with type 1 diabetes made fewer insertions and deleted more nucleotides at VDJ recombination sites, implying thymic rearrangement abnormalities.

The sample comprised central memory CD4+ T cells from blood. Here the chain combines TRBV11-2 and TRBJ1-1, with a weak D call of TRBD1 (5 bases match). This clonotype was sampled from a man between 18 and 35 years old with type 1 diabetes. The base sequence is TGTGCCAGCAGGAGACAAGGGACGAACACTGAAGCTTTCTTT. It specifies CASRRQGTNTEAFF.